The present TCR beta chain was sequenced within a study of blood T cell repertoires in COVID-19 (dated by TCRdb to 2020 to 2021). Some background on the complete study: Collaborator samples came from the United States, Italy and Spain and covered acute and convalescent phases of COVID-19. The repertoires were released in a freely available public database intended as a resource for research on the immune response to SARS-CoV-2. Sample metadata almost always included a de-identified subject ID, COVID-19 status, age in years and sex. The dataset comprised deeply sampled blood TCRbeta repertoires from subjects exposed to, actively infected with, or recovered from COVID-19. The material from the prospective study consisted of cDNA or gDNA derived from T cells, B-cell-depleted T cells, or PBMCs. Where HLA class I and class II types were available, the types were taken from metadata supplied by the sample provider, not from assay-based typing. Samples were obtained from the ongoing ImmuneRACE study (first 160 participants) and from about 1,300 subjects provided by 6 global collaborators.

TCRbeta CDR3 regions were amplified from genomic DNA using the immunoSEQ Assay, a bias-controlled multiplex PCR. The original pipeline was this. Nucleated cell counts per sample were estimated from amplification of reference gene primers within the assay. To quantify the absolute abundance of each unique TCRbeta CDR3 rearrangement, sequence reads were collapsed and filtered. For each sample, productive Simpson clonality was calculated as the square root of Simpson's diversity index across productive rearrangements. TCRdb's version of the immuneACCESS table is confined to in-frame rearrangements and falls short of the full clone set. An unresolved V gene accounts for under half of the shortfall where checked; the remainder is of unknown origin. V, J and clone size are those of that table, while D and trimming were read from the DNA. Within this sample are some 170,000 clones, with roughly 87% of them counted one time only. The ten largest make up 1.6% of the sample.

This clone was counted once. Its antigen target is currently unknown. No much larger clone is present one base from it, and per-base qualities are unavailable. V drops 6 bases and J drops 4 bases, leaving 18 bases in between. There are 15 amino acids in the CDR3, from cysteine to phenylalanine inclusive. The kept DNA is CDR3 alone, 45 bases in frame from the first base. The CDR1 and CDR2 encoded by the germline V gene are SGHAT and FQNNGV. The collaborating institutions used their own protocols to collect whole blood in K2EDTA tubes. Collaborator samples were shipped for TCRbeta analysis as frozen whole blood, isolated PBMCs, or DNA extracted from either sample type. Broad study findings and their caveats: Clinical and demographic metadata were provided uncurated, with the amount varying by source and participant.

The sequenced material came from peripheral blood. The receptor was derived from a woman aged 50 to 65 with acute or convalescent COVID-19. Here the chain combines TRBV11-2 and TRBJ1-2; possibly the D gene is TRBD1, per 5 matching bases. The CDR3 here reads CASRVGTWDAYGYTF. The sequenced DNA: TGTGCCAGCAGGGTCGGGACTTGGGACGCCTATGGCTACACCTTC. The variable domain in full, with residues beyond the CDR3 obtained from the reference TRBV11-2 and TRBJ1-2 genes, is EAGVAQSPRYKIIEKRQSVAFWCNPISGHATLYWYQQILGQGPKLLIQFQNNGVVDDSQLPKDRFSAERLKGVDSTLKIQPAKLEDSAVYLCASRVGTWDAYGYTFGSGTRLTVV.